The rows below give T cell receptor beta chains drawn from one sample of a study of chemoradiotherapy in HPV16-positive cancers. The data were produced by immunoSEQ multiplex PCR, yet TCRdb's version contains in-frame clones alone and is incomplete. The table lists about 14,000 clones, about four fifths of them singletons. The biological material was taken from a patient who underwent chemoradiotherapy. Receptors were obtained from a human donor with HPV-associated anogenital cancer. The CDR3 runs from the conserved cysteine through the conserved F or W. D genes are given only for firm matches. Clone size appears in some rows only: once, few, many, or a class for an expanded clone.

J: TRBJ1-2
D: TRBD1
size: .
V: TRBV9
CDR3: CASSVGPGGASGYTF
DNA: TGTGCCAGCAGCGTAGGACCAGGGGGCGCGTCTGGCTACACCTTC

J: TRBJ2-2
D: .
size: .
V: TRBV15
CDR3: CATSSEVGGFGELFF
DNA: TGTGCCACCAGCAGCGAGGTCGGGGGATTCGGGGAGCTGTTTTTT

J: TRBJ2-7
D: TRBD2
size: once
V: TRBV19
CDR3: CASSWGGGSYEQYF
DNA: TGTGCCAGTTCCTGGGGGGGAGGCTCCTACGAGCAGTACTTC

J: TRBJ1-1
D: .
size: .
V: TRBV18
CDR3: CASSPNYMNTEAFF
DNA: TGTGCCAGCTCACCAAACTACATGAACACTGAAGCTTTCTTT

J: TRBJ1-3
D: TRBD1
size: .
V: TRBV19
CDR3: CASSPPWGRGQGNTIYF
DNA: TGTGCCAGTAGTCCCCCCTGGGGCAGGGGGCAAGGAAACACCATATATTTT

J: TRBJ1-6
D: TRBD1
size: .
V: TRBV7-8
CDR3: CASSLTGERSSPLHF
DNA: TGTGCCAGCAGCTTAACAGGGGAGAGGAGTTCACCCCTCCACTTT

J: TRBJ2-7
D: .
size: once
V: TRBV30
CDR3: CAGGGPYEQYF
DNA: TGTGCCGGCGGCGGCCCCTACGAGCAGTACTTC

J: TRBJ2-5
D: .
size: .
V: TRBV11-2
CDR3: CASSLVSLPPGETQYF
DNA: TGTGCCAGCAGCTTAGTCTCACTCCCGCCGGGAGAGACCCAGTACTTC

J: TRBJ2-7
D: TRBD1
size: medium-sized
V: TRBV29-1
CDR3: CSVEAPSTGTFYEQYF
DNA: TGCAGCGTTGAAGCCCCGTCGACAGGGACGTTCTACGAGCAGTACTTC

J: TRBJ2-2
D: .
size: .
V: TRBV6-5
CDR3: CASSYGGAGGAGELFF
DNA: TGTGCCAGCAGTTACGGTGGGGCAGGGGGGGCCGGGGAGCTGTTTTTT

J: TRBJ2-5
D: .
size: .
V: TRBV7-2
CDR3: CASSRRVGETQYF
DNA: TGTGCCAGCAGCCGCCGGGTCGGGGAGACCCAGTACTTC

J: TRBJ2-1
D: TRBD2
size: .
V: TRBV2
CDR3: CASRTLSGRAGDEQFF
DNA: TGTGCCAGCAGAACATTGAGCGGGAGGGCCGGGGATGAGCAGTTCTTC

J: TRBJ2-6
D: .
size: once
V: TRBV6-5
CDR3: CASSYSVPSGANVLTF
DNA: TGTGCCAGCAGTTACTCGGTTCCCTCTGGGGCCAACGTCCTGACTTTC

J: TRBJ2-2
D: TRBD2
size: once
V: TRBV5-6
CDR3: CASSFGGRATGELFF
DNA: TGTGCCAGCAGCTTCGGCGGGAGGGCTACCGGGGAGCTGTTTTTT

J: TRBJ2-7
D: .
size: .
V: TRBV5-4
CDR3: CASSLESEPYEQYF
DNA: TGTGCCAGCAGCTTGGAGAGTGAACCCTACGAGCAGTACTTC

J: TRBJ2-5
D: .
size: once
V: TRBV30
CDR3: CASATGYEYQETQYF
DNA: TGTGCCTCTGCGACAGGTTATGAGTACCAAGAGACCCAGTACTTC

J: TRBJ1-2
D: .
size: .
V: TRBV5-1
CDR3: CASSSGQPGYGYTF
DNA: TGCGCCAGCAGCTCGGGACAACCGGGCTATGGCTACACCTTC

J: TRBJ2-3
D: .
size: .
V: TRBV27
CDR3: CASSIDGPNTQYF
DNA: TGTGCCAGCAGTATCGACGGACCGAATACGCAGTATTTT

J: TRBJ1-3
D: .
size: .
V: TRBV28
CDR3: CASSLADSSGNTIYF
DNA: TGTGCCAGCAGTTTAGCGGACAGCTCTGGAAACACCATATATTTT

J: TRBJ1-2
D: .
size: .
V: TRBV4-1
CDR3: CASSQAPGAGRGLYGYTF
DNA: TGCGCCAGCAGCCAAGCCCCGGGAGCCGGCAGGGGACTTTATGGCTACACCTTC

J: TRBJ2-7
D: TRBD1
size: .
V: TRBV7-6
CDR3: CASSSQRTGPSSYEQYF
DNA: TGTGCCAGCAGCTCCCAGAGGACAGGCCCTTCTTCTTACGAGCAGTACTTC

J: TRBJ2-1
D: TRBD2
size: .
V: TRBV2
CDR3: CASRGELAGGPQQFF
DNA: TGTGCCAGCCGGGGGGAACTAGCGGGAGGCCCCCAGCAGTTCTTC

J: TRBJ1-5
D: .
size: .
V: TRBV19
CDR3: CASSILAGSGQPQHF
DNA: TGTGCCAGTAGTATCTTAGCCGGGTCGGGGCAGCCCCAGCATTTT

J: TRBJ2-5
D: .
size: .
V: TRBV4-1
CDR3: CASSQDWTPGETQYF
DNA: TGCGCCAGCAGCCAAGATTGGACTCCCGGAGAGACCCAGTACTTC

J: TRBJ1-4
D: .
size: .
V: TRBV29-1
CDR3: CSVRQANEKLFF
DNA: TGCAGCGTTAGACAGGCGAATGAAAAACTGTTTTTT

J: TRBJ1-5
D: .
size: .
V: TRBV6-1
CDR3: CASSESRGDQPQHF
DNA: TGTGCCAGCAGTGAGAGCAGGGGAGATCAGCCCCAGCATTTT

J: TRBJ2-4
D: .
size: few
V: TRBV4-1
CDR3: CASSQDANKNIQYF
DNA: TGCGCCAGCAGCCAAGATGCTAACAAAAACATTCAGTACTTC

J: TRBJ2-5
D: TRBD2
size: .
V: TRBV19
CDR3: CASTEGGLAGRRTQYF
DNA: TGTGCCAGTACCGAAGGGGGGCTAGCGGGACGTCGGACCCAGTACTTC

J: TRBJ2-7
D: .
size: once
V: TRBV7-9
CDR3: CASSLGASNEQYF
DNA: TGTGCCAGCAGCTTAGGAGCTAGCAACGAGCAGTACTTC

J: TRBJ2-1
D: .
size: .
V: TRBV6-1
CDR3: CASSELYEQFF
DNA: TGTGCCAGCAGTGAACTTTATGAGCAGTTCTTC

J: TRBJ2-1
D: TRBD2
size: once
V: TRBV4-1
CDR3: CASSQDWDYLNEQFF
DNA: TGCGCCAGCAGCCAAGACTGGGACTACCTCAATGAGCAGTTCTTC

J: TRBJ2-7
D: TRBD2
size: .
V: TRBV11-3
CDR3: CASSWGLAGDEQYF
DNA: TGTGCCAGCAGCTGGGGACTAGCGGGAGACGAGCAGTACTTC

J: TRBJ1-2
D: TRBD1
size: .
V: TRBV30
CDR3: CAWRGRGQVGYTF
DNA: TGTGCCTGGAGGGGAAGGGGGCAGGTTGGCTACACCTTC

J: TRBJ2-5
D: .
size: .
V: TRBV28
CDR3: CASSSKSTPSSGETQYF
DNA: TGTGCCAGCAGTTCCAAATCGACCCCCTCCTCAGGGGAGACCCAGTACTTC

J: TRBJ1-1
D: .
size: .
V: TRBV5-1
CDR3: CASSLDGAHTEAFF
DNA: TGCGCCAGCAGCTTGGACGGGGCGCACACTGAAGCTTTCTTT

J: TRBJ2-5
D: TRBD1
size: .
V: TRBV5-1
CDR3: CASKVTAPGQKSETQYF
DNA: TGCGCCAGCAAGGTTACCGCTCCGGGACAGAAATCGGAGACCCAGTACTTC

J: TRBJ2-7
D: .
size: .
V: TRBV11-2
CDR3: CASSLGIDGSYEQYF
DNA: TGTGCCAGCAGCTTAGGCATAGACGGATCCTACGAGCAGTACTTC

J: TRBJ2-3
D: .
size: .
V: TRBV19
CDR3: CASSSGTTDTQYF
DNA: TGTGCCAGTAGTAGCGGAACCACAGATACGCAGTATTTT

J: TRBJ2-5
D: .
size: .
V: TRBV27
CDR3: CASRSPSREKETQYF
DNA: TGTGCCAGCAGATCCCCGTCCCGGGAGAAAGAGACCCAGTACTTC

J: TRBJ1-1
D: .
size: .
V: TRBV12-5
CDR3: CASGLVLGAEPETEAFF
DNA: TGTGCTAGTGGTTTGGTACTGGGGGCTGAGCCCGAAACTGAAGCTTTCTTT

J: TRBJ2-7
D: .
size: .
V: TRBV12-5
CDR3: CASWKTQGIQYEQYF
DNA: TGTGCTAGTTGGAAGACTCAGGGAATCCAGTACGAGCAGTACTTC

J: TRBJ2-3
D: .
size: .
V: TRBV18
CDR3: CASSPLGDTQYF
DNA: TGTGCCAGCTCACCACTGGGGGATACGCAGTATTTT